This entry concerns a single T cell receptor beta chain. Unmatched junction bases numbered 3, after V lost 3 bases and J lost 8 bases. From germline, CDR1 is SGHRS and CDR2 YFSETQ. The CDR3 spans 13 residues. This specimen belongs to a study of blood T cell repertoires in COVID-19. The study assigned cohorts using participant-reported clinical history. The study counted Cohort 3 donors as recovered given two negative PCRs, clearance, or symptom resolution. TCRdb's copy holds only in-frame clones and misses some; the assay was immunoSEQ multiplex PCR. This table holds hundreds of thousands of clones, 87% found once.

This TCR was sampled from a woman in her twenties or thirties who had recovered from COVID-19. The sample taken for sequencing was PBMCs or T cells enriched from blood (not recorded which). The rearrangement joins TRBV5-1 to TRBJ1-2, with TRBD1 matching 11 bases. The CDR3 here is CASSSWTGGGYTF. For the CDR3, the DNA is TGCGCCAGCAGCTCCTGGACAGGGGGCGGCTACACCTTC.